A selection of T cell receptor beta chains follows, all from one sample in a study of neurological immune-mediated disorders. TCRdb called the 5' RACE reads again in MiXCR, with one record for every CDR3 protein. Counted here are fewer than 90,000 distinct CDR3 sequences, 10% occurring once; the ten biggest clones make up around 1.8%. Sequenced material: PBMCs. The receptors stem from a man in his forties in good health. CDR3s include the opening cysteine and the closing phenylalanine or tryptophan. The D gene is left open where the match is weak. Rows give clone size only sometimes, using once, few, many, or a class for an expanded clone.

D,V,size,J,CDR3,DNA
TRBD2,TRBV20-1,many,TRBJ2-1,CSASPSSGSTNEQFF,TGCAGTGCTAGCCCATCTAGCGGGAGTACCAATGAGCAGTTCTTC
TRBD2,TRBV20-1,many,TRBJ2-1,CSASPITGGTYNEQFF,TGCAGTGCTAGCCCCATCACGGGGGGGACCTACAATGAGCAGTTCTTC
-,TRBV25-1,many,TRBJ2-2,CATVGSGELFF,TGTGCCACTGTTGGGTCCGGGGAGCTGTTTTTT
-,TRBV29-1,many,TRBJ1-1,CSVDVGNTEAFF,TGCAGCGTTGATGTGGGGAACACTGAAGCTTTCTTT
-,TRBV14,many,TRBJ2-7,CASSQAYEQYF,TGTGCCAGCAGCCAGGCGTACGAGCAGTACTTC
TRBD1,TRBV7-3,many,TRBJ2-5,CASSLVPGQTQETQYF,TGTGCCAGCAGCTTAGTTCCGGGACAGACCCAAGAGACCCAGTACTTC
-,TRBV5-1,many,TRBJ2-2,CASGERELFF,TGCGCCAGCGGGGAGAGGGAGCTGTTTTTT
TRBD1,TRBV20-1,few,TRBJ1-2,CSALNRGEGHGYTF,TGCAGTGCTTTGAACAGGGGAGAGGGCCATGGCTACACCTTC
TRBD2,TRBV5-1,many,TRBJ2-1,CASTGTSGGSLWFF,TGCGCCAGCACCGGGACTAGCGGGGGGTCCTTGTGGTTCTTC
TRBD1,TRBV7-2,many,TRBJ2-7,CASSSSGQGGEQYF,TGTGCCAGCAGCTCCTCGGGACAGGGCGGTGAGCAGTACTTC
-,TRBV19,many,TRBJ2-7,CASSLDHRDTYEQYF,TGTGCCAGTAGTCTCGATCACAGGGACACCTACGAGCAGTACTTC
-,TRBV7-9,many,TRBJ2-2,CASRSAGANTGELFF,TGTGCCAGCAGGTCTGCAGGGGCAAACACCGGGGAGCTGTTTTTT
-,TRBV12-3/TRBV12-4,many,TRBJ2-7,CASSLAGTSTEQYF,TGTGCCAGCAGTTTAGCGGGGACGTCCACCGAGCAGTACTTC
-,TRBV7-9,many,TRBJ2-5,CASSSWGEETQYF,TGTGCCAGCAGCTCATGGGGGGAAGAGACCCAGTACTTC
TRBD1,TRBV29-1,many,TRBJ1-2,CSGWDSNYGYTF,TGCAGCGGATGGGACAGTAACTATGGCTACACCTTC
-,TRBV5-5,many,TRBJ2-6,CASSLISSGANVLTF,TGTGCCAGCAGCCTAATATCCTCTGGGGCCAACGTCCTGACTTTC
TRBD2,TRBV20-1,many,TRBJ2-2,CSAMRRGRDTGELFF,TGCAGTGCTATGCGTCGCGGGAGGGACACCGGGGAGCTGTTTTTT
-,TRBV20-1,many,TRBJ1-2,CSARNRPGENGYTF,TGCAGTGCTAGAAATCGGCCAGGGGAGAATGGCTACACCTTC
-,TRBV6-1,many,TRBJ2-4,CASSELRGSWGIQYF,TGTGCCAGCAGTGAACTTCGGGGGTCCTGGGGCATTCAGTACTTC
-,TRBV6-5,many,TRBJ2-7,CASSSKEGEQYF,TGTGCCAGCAGTTCAAAAGAAGGGGAGCAGTACTTC
TRBD2,TRBV9,many,TRBJ2-1,CASSTSGGGDEQFF,TGTGCCAGCAGCACTAGCGGGGGGGGGGATGAGCAGTTCTTC
TRBD1,TRBV29-1,many,TRBJ2-5,CSVWTGLQETQYF,TGCAGCGTCTGGACAGGACTCCAAGAGACCCAGTACTTC
-,TRBV9,many,TRBJ2-5,CASSVEESAGPQETQYF,TGTGCCAGCAGCGTAGAGGAATCGGCAGGGCCTCAGGAGACCCAGTACTTC
-,TRBV7-9,few,TRBJ1-1,CASSLGEDRLNTEAFF,TGTGCCAGCAGCTTAGGAGAAGACAGATTGAACACTGAAGCTTTCTTT
-,TRBV20-1,many,TRBJ2-2,CSASDPKNGGGELFF,TGCAGTGCTAGTGACCCGAAGAACGGGGGCGGGGAGCTGTTTTTT
TRBD1,TRBV2,many,TRBJ1-5,CASANRDSRDQPQHF,TGTGCCAGCGCTAACCGGGACAGCCGTGATCAGCCCCAGCATTTT
TRBD2,TRBV7-2,many,TRBJ2-7,CASSFSGGAREQYF,TGTGCCAGCAGCTTTAGCGGGGGGGCCCGCGAGCAGTACTTC
-,TRBV19,few,TRBJ1-5,CASSIRQTNQPQHF,TGTGCCAGTAGTATCAGGCAGACCAATCAGCCCCAGCATTTT
TRBD2,TRBV9,many,TRBJ2-1,CASSLTSGPGNEQFF,TGTGCCAGCAGCTTGACTAGCGGCCCAGGGAATGAGCAGTTCTTC
-,TRBV6-2/TRBV6-3,many,TRBJ2-3,CASRPGLGTTTDTQYF,TGTGCCAGCAGACCGGGCCTCGGGACGACCACAGATACGCAGTATTTT
-,TRBV6-6,many,TRBJ1-6,CASSSLVGGDSPLHF,TGTGCCAGCAGCTCCCTCGTGGGGGGCGATTCACCCCTCCACTTT
TRBD2,TRBV12-3/TRBV12-4,-,TRBJ2-5,CAATTASGQETQYF,TGTGCCGCAACCACCGCTAGCGGTCAAGAGACCCAGTACTTC
TRBD1,TRBV6-2/TRBV6-3,-,TRBJ2-1,CAISGTVDLNEQFF,TGTGCCATATCCGGGACAGTAGACCTCAATGAGCAGTTCTTC
-,TRBV5-1,many,TRBJ2-1,CASSFYGDTYNEQFF,TGCGCCAGCAGCTTCTATGGGGATACTTACAATGAGCAGTTCTTC
-,TRBV5-1,many,TRBJ1-1,CASALGGETEAFF,TGCGCCAGCGCCCTTGGAGGGGAGACTGAAGCTTTCTTT
-,TRBV2,many,TRBJ1-2,CASSAGPANYGYTF,TGTGCCAGCAGTGCGGGACCCGCTAACTATGGCTACACCTTC
-,TRBV6-1,many,TRBJ2-7,CASSERPSIAYEQYF,TGTGCCAGCAGTGAAAGGCCCTCGATTGCCTACGAGCAGTACTTC
TRBD1,TRBV27,many,TRBJ2-1,CASSLLPPGQGARNEQFF,TGTGCCAGCAGTTTACTCCCGCCGGGACAGGGGGCGAGGAATGAGCAGTTCTTC
-,TRBV6-1,many,TRBJ2-3,CASSATSSRTDTQYF,TGTGCCAGCAGTGCGACTAGTTCTCGCACAGATACGCAGTATTTT
-,TRBV7-6,few,TRBJ2-1,CASSFSSGDNEQFF,TGTGCCAGCAGCTTTTCCAGCGGAGACAATGAGCAGTTCTTC
-,TRBV5-1,many,TRBJ2-3,CASSLGWGPSTDTQYF,TGCGCCAGCAGCTTGGGTTGGGGGCCGTCCACAGATACGCAGTATTTT
-,TRBV7-8,many,TRBJ1-2,CASSLGPYGGYTF,TGTGCCAGCAGCTTAGGACCCTACGGAGGCTACACCTTC
TRBD2,TRBV27,many,TRBJ2-5,CASSDSGRALETQYF,TGTGCCAGCAGCGACAGCGGGAGGGCCTTAGAGACCCAGTACTTC
-,TRBV5-1,many,TRBJ2-5,CASSLAPETQYF,TGCGCCAGCAGCTTGGCCCCAGAGACCCAGTACTTC
-,TRBV12-3/TRBV12-4,many,TRBJ2-1,CASSLAPGARSYNEQFF,TGTGCCAGCAGTTTAGCCCCTGGGGCCCGCTCCTACAATGAGCAGTTCTTC
TRBD2,TRBV7-9,many,TRBJ2-1,CASSLGRASGRSYNEQFF,TGTGCCAGCAGCTTAGGTCGGGCTAGCGGTCGCTCCTACAATGAGCAGTTCTTC
TRBD1,TRBV5-1,many,TRBJ2-1,CASSRRDREAEQFF,TGCGCCAGCTCGAGACGGGACAGGGAAGCTGAGCAGTTCTTC
-,TRBV7-2,many,TRBJ1-4,CARGSGTLSTNEKLFF,TGTGCCAGGGGATCGGGGACTCTCTCAACTAATGAAAAACTGTTTTTT
-,TRBV14,many,TRBJ2-5,CASSYDFRGRVYF,TGTGCCAGCAGCTACGACTTCAGGGGCCGGGTGTACTTC
TRBD2,TRBV9,many,TRBJ2-3,CASSAGGPTDTQYF,TGTGCCAGCTCGGCGGGGGGGCCCACAGATACGCAGTATTTT